This entry features one T cell receptor (beta chain) sequence. In its sample, this clonotype was seen a few times. The specificity of this receptor is unknown. It has no much larger one-base neighbor in the sample; base qualities were not kept. Libraries of naive CD8 T cells were generated from roughly 20,000 to 1,000,000 sorted cells, with 10%, 30% or 50% of the purified RNA used. Naive CD8 T cells, defined as CD8+CD4-CCR7+CD45RA+, were FACS-sorted into RLT Plus buffer on a BD FACSAria II. To test detection sensitivity, Jurkat RNA equivalent to roughly nine TCR copies was spiked into samples of about 19,000-1,000,000 naive CD8 T cells. CD8 T cells were enriched using RosetteSep CD8+ T Cell Enrichment Cocktail and Ficoll-Paque, and the enriched cells then underwent ACK red cell lysis. This entry belongs to a study of molecular identifiers for immune sequencing clone quantification (dated by TCRdb to 2017 to 2018). Some background on the complete study: In a replicate experiment, RNA from 20,000 or 100,000 naive CD8 T cells was split into five aliquots, four of which were sequenced. CD8 T cells were used in a methods study to benchmark molecular-identifier clustering-based TCR repertoire sequencing (MIDCIRS) and TCR RNA copy counting. What the authors observed across the whole study: In CMV-specific effector cells, over 98% of molecules were held by clones above 20 RNA copies, whereas under 1% of molecules were held by such clones in naive cells. Without barcode sub-clustering, chimeric consensus sequences inflated TCR diversity; chimeras reached as high as 47%. Spiked-in Jurkat TCR RNA equal to a single cell's worth was reported to be detectable even within 1,100,000 naive CD8 T cells. Spiked-in Jurkat TCR RNA (approximately 10 copies' worth), which is not part of the donor repertoire, was contained in the naive libraries. Highly expanded clone sizes could be underestimated if identical TCR molecules share a barcode. Modeling indicated about 3 TCR RNA copies recovered per cell, compared with roughly 10 by digital PCR, which implies a capture efficiency of 25% to 35%.

The method was PCR. Sequencing used a NextSeq 500. Bulk TCR libraries were generated as previously described, with the TCR primers listed in Table S5 used. Purification of total RNA was performed with the Qiagen AllPrep DNA/RNA kit. Before analysis, reads from multiple sequencing runs of the same library were pooled. Concerning the study's data processing: Only reads with exact TCR constant sequence were kept, trimmed to 150 nt, and grouped by their 12-nt molecular barcodes. Reads in each barcode group were sub-clustered using a 15% Levenshtein threshold, and a quality-weighted consensus sequence was built for each RNA molecule. Non-functional sequences were filtered out, along with any lower-count sequence sitting one edit away from another sequence. Based on a fit of two negative binomial distributions, barcode sub-clusters having less than 20% of the maximum read count were discarded. The public reads were run again by TCRdb, first through fastp at Q25 and then through MiXCR, and only productive beta chains were kept. Duplicate CDR3 protein sequences are folded into a single record with the most common DNA and genes. The V and J calls come from TCRdb's annotation, not from the publication. A total of approximately 590,000 distinct CDR3 sequences appear in this sample, about 25% of them only once. The top ten constitute 0.75% to 0.8% of the sample.

The germline V and J ends show losses of 5 bases and 6 bases respectively, and no gene match explains 7 bases of the junction. The CDR3 contains 14 residues, cysteine and phenylalanine counted. Only the CDR3 DNA stays, 42 bases, in frame from base 1. CDR1 is given as ENHRY and CDR2 as SYGVKD, both from the germline V gene. Sequencing input: naive CD8+ T cells from blood, with Jurkat cell RNA spiked in. Interpreted using the paper, the cell subset or site label stands for: FACS-sorted CD8+CD4-CCR7+CD45RA+ naive T cells. The receptor chain draws on TRBV10-3 and TRBJ2-1; TRBD1 matches 7 bases in the middle. This clonotype was obtained from a human donor in good health. Some libraries in this study had Jurkat cell RNA spiked in. The CDR3 in this case is CAISPPQGINEQFF. The nucleotides read TGTGCCATCAGTCCACCACAGGGGATCAATGAGCAGTTCTTC.